This TCR beta chain was profiled in a study of blood T cell repertoires in COVID-19. Looking at the study overall: Italy, Spain and the United States were the sources of the convalescent and acute COVID-19 samples. Sources were T cells, B-cell-depleted T cells, or PBMCs; the material itself was cDNA or gDNA.

CDR3 length: 15 amino acids. With V trimmed by 4 bases and J by 2 bases, 4 bases remained unmatched. CDR1 and CDR2 (germline): KGHSY, FQNENV. Under the authors' procedure: Estimation of nucleated cell counts relied on the amplification of reference gene primers. TCRdb's copy holds only in-frame clones and misses some; the assay was immunoSEQ multiplex PCR. V, J and clone size were drawn from that table, and D and trimming were deduced from the DNA. The sample lists 75,000 to 90,000 clones, under 95% occurring once. Sequencing input: peripheral blood. The chain joins TRBV16 to TRBJ1-1, with 10 bases matching TRBD1. This TCR came from a human donor in a cohort sampled during active COVID-19. CDR3 coding DNA: TGTGCCAGCAGCCCGAGACAGGGGGCAAACACTGAAGCTTTCTTT. Its protein product is CASSPRQGANTEAFF. Filled out from reference TRBV16 and TRBJ1-1, the complete variable domain reads GEEVAQTPKHLVRGEGQKAKLYCAPIKGHSYVFWYQQVLKNEFKFLISFQNENVFDETGMPKERFSAKCLPNSPCSLEIQATKLEDSAVYFCASSPRQGANTEAFFGQGTRLTVV.